The clone carrying this T cell receptor (beta chain) showed up just a few times. The sample originates from a study of T-cell reconstitution after alpha-beta-depleted transplantation in children. A library of TCRbeta sequences, prepared with unique molecular identifiers, was generated. TCRdb reprocessed the PCR reads with MiXCR, giving one entry per CDR3 protein. This table has about 500,000 distinct CDR3 sequences, approximately 32% appearing once. Germline V gene data show CDR1 as SGHNT and CDR2 as YYREEE (reference sequence). This CDR3 is 15 amino acids long. J lost 7 bases, V lost 4 bases, and 7 bases had no gene match.

Sequenced here: PBMCs from the stem cell graft donor, sampled from the stem cell graft. The chain employs TRBV5-4 and TRBJ2-1; TRBD2 agrees at 11 bases. The sequence was collected from a human donor who donated a stem cell graft to a child with aplastic anemia. The CDR3 bases are TGTGCCAGCAGCCACGCCGGGACTAGCGGAAATGAGCAGTTCTTC. It translates to CASSHAGTSGNEQFF. The full variable domain, rest sourced from reference TRBV5-4 and TRBJ2-1, is ETGVTQSPTHLIKTRGQQVTLRCSSQSGHNTVSWYQQALGQGPQFIFQYYREEENGRGNFPPRFSGLQFPNYSSELNVNALELDDSALYLCASSHAGTSGNEQFFGPGTRLTVL.